A selection of T cell receptor beta chains follows, all from one sample in a study of shared clonotypes between healthy human individuals. The data were produced by immunoSEQ multiplex PCR, yet TCRdb's version contains in-frame clones alone and is incomplete. The sample carries around 510,000 clones, about 80% recorded once. Source material: PBMCs. These receptors were taken from a woman between 40 and 55 years old in good health. Some clones in this sample may be carry-over from other donors' samples. Both conserved end residues are trimmed from each CDR3. Clone size appears in some rows only: once, few, many, or a class for an expanded clone.

abundance	v_gene	j_gene	CDR3aa
-	TRBV29-1	TRBJ1-1	SVAGYRRAASNTEAF
-	TRBV7-8	TRBJ1-2	ASSSTNYGYT
few	TRBV2	TRBJ2-7	ASSEAQGGEQY
few	TRBV28	TRBJ2-1	ATEGASSYNEQF
-	TRBV28	TRBJ2-5	ASSSTRGLASGEETQY
-	TRBV7-8	TRBJ1-2	ASSSRRGYGYT
-	TRBV5-1	TRBJ2-5	ASSSGTGSQETQY
-	TRBV29-1	TRBJ2-5	SVESGGQETQY
-	TRBV18	TRBJ2-1	ASSPRTGLGNEQF
few	TRBV28	TRBJ2-7	ASTRGGAMDYEQY